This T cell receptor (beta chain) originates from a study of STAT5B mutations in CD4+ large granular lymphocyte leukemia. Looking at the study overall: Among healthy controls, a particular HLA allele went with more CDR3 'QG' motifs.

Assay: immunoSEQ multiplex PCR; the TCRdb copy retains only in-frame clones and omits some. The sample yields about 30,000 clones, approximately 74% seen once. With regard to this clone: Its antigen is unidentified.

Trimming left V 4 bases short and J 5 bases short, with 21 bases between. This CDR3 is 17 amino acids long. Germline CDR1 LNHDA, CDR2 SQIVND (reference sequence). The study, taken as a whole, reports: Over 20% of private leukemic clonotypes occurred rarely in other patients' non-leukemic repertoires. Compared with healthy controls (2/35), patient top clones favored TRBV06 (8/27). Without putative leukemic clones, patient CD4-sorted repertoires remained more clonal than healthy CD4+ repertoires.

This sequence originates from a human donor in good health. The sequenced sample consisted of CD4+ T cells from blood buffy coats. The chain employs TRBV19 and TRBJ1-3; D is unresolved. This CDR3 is CASSRSIDGNTRNTIYF. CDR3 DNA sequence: TGTGCCAGTAGTAGGAGTATCGACGGCAACACTAGAAACACCATATATTTT.